The T cell receptor (beta chain) described here comes from a study of blood T cell repertoires in COVID-19. Study-wide context: Sites in the United States, Italy and Spain provided acute and convalescent COVID-19 samples. PBMCs, B-cell-depleted T cells, or T cells were the source of the cDNA or gDNA that made up the material.

This clone has only a few counts. Recovery meant two consecutive negative NP/OP PCR tests, professional clearance, or resolved symptoms. Per the original methods: Scientists estimated how many nucleated cells there were by amplifying reference gene primers. Data came from immunoSEQ multiplex PCR; TCRdb stores just in-frame clones and leaves some out. For V, J and clone size, that table is used; D and trimming come from the DNA. In the table there are around 250,000 clones, 85% to 90% of which are singletons. The TCR was taken from a woman between 50 and 59 years old who had recovered from COVID-19. Sequenced material: PBMCs or T cells enriched from blood (not recorded which).

In DNA, the CDR3 is TGTGCCAGCAGCCGGGACTCCCTCTACAATGAGCAGTTCTTC. Translation gives CASSRDSLYNEQFF. The chain joins TRBV7-3 to TRBJ2-1, with a weak D call TRBD2 (6 bases). Per germline, CDR1 SGHTA and CDR2 FQGTGA. This CDR3 contains 14 residues. Trimming stripped 5 bases from V and 3 bases from J, with 11 bases between.